The source of this TCR beta chain is a study of sequential checkpoint blockade in melanoma (dated by TCRdb to about 2019). Broadly, across the study: Using 1:1 randomization, the trial assigned patients either to first-line nivolumab followed by ipilimumab (arm A) or to ipilimumab followed by nivolumab (arm B). Maintenance nivolumab came after each of the two trial sequences.

Study-wide findings and limitations: Larger, independent patient cohorts are needed to validate the response-prediction model that combines TCR metrics and mutation burden.

The CDR3 has 15 amino acids, counting the end cysteine and phenylalanine. The DNA shown is the 45-base CDR3, in frame from base 1. Germline trimming amounts to 4 bases on V and 7 bases on J, with 5 as the count of junction bases outside the gene matches. The germline V gene (reference sequence) specifies MNHEY as CDR1 and SMNVEV as CDR2. Explained via the paper, the treatment or condition label denotes: randomized to nivolumab then ipilimumab (arm A) or the reverse (arm B). Prior DNA-damaging chemotherapy had not been received by any trial patient. Live CD3+CD8+ cells negative for CD19 and CD56 were sorted from thawed PBMCs on a FACS Aria II flow cytometer. The samples were obtained from melanoma patients enrolled in CheckMate 064, an open-label, randomized phase II trial testing sequential checkpoint blockade. Peripheral blood mononuclear cells were obtained through leukapheresis, purified using Ficoll-Paque, and frozen in human serum containing roughly 10% DMSO. Purity of sorted blood CD3+CD8+ cells was verified at >95% immediately after sorting, followed by DNA extraction.

Comments on this clone: The clone's antigen remains unknown. No qualities accompany the bases; no much larger clone lies one base away.

TCRbeta CDR3 regions were immunosequenced from genomic DNA with the immunoSEQ Assay. Before high-throughput sequencing, genomic DNA was amplified using bias-controlled multiplex PCR. Concerning the study's data processing: To quantify the absolute abundance of each unique TCRbeta CDR3 region, the sequences were collapsed and filtered. Clonality, defined as 1 minus Pielou's evenness, was calculated using only productive rearrangements. A previously published method was used to identify clones whose frequencies were significantly greater in on-treatment samples than in baseline samples. TCRdb took over this immuneACCESS table, retaining in-frame rearrangements with V and J assigned. Such tables are incomplete; in checked studies, under half of the missing clones stem from an unresolved V gene, and the remainder is unexplained. V and J calls and clone size are as listed in that table; D and trimming were resolved from the DNA. Recorded for this sample are roughly 19,000 clones; about 86% of them occurred a single time. 30% to 45% of the sample comes from the top ten.

The TCR originated in a human donor with melanoma. The material was CD8+ T cells sorted from blood (inferred from file names), obtained from a patient given nivolumab and ipilimumab in sequence. The chain employs TRBV27 and TRBJ2-1; a stretch of 12 junction bases matches TRBD2. CDR3 reads: CASSYGLAGNNEQFF. The nucleotide sequence reads as follows: TGTGCCAGCAGTTACGGACTAGCGGGAAATAATGAGCAGTTCTTC.